This paragraph covers one T cell receptor beta chain sequence. This clonotype was counted ten times or more. Its cognate antigen has yet to be identified. Base qualities are missing; no much larger clone stands one base away. Per the germline V gene, SGHDN is the CDR1 and FVKESK is the CDR2. V sheds 4 bases and J sheds 4 bases, leaving 11 bases between their ends. From its cysteine to its phenylalanine, the CDR3 spans 13 amino acids. CDR3 DNA is the only sequence kept; it has 39 bases, read in frame from the first base. These data belong to a study of early T cells in non-severe SARS-CoV-2 infection (dated by TCRdb to the early 2020s). About the investigation overall: Because TCR sequencing was done on bulk RNA from unsorted whole blood, the alpha and beta chains could not be paired. Here is what the overall study found, with its caveats: VDJdb matching was skewed toward anti-spike CD8 responses, so virus-specific expansions were likely underestimated and private and CD4 specificities were missed.

Set within a cohort of healthcare workers in London, UK, this nested case-control study involved weekly PCR testing of nasopharyngeal swabs along with blood sampling. Between 23 and 31 March 2020, the week of the UK lockdown, healthcare workers were enrolled and then followed up weekly for as long as 16 weeks. The library was made by 5' RACE. The sequencer was a NextSeq 500. Unique molecular identifiers were attached to individual cDNA molecules in the TCR library protocol so that sequencing error and PCR bias could be corrected. Both TCR alpha and beta chains were sequenced, and tight co-correlation was observed between alpha and beta sequence abundances in each sample. In the authors' own workflow: Decombinator V4 was used to annotate TCR sequences for V gene, J gene and CDR3. Expanded TCRs were defined as changing significantly between any two time points under a Poisson model with p below 0.0001. TCR abundances were normalised to the total number of TCRs sequenced per sample and were expressed as counts per million. MAIT TCRs were defined by TRAV1-2 paired with TRAJ12, TRAJ20 or TRAJ33, and iNKT TCRs by TRAV10 paired with TRAJ18. VDJdb, accessed on 1 November 2021, was searched for TCRs annotated for CMV, EBV and SARS-CoV-2, and TCRs annotated for more than one antigen were excluded. TCRdb's own reprocessing of the public reads used fastp at Q25 and MiXCR and kept productive beta chains. Each entry is one CDR3 protein sequence, shown with its most common DNA and genes. The V and J calls follow TCRdb's processing rather than the paper's. This sample is represented by about 48,000 distinct CDR3 sequences; around 6.5% of them were singletons. Approximately 6.3% of the sample is held by the ten biggest clonotypes.

This specimen consisted of whole blood, obtained at baseline. The sequence is built from TRBV14 and TRBJ2-7; the D gene cannot be resolved reliably. This receptor was identified in an adult who was a healthcare worker with PCR-confirmed SARS-CoV-2 infection or an uninfected control (not recorded which). At the DNA level, the sequence is TGTGCCAGCAGCCCAACGGTCTTGTACGAGCAGTACTTC. It is translated as CASSPTVLYEQYF.